These T cell receptor beta chains were read from a single sample in a study of cytomegalovirus exposure and HLA in healthy donors. Assay: immunoSEQ multiplex PCR; the TCRdb copy retains only in-frame clones and omits some. The sample has 90,000 or so clones; over 65% are singletons. The sequenced sample was PBMCs. These receptors all come from a man between 45 and 60 years old in good health and CMV-seronegative. The conserved cysteine and the conserved F or W are not part of the CDR3 here.

v_gene: TRBV9; CDR3aa: ASSPTAQGTGNTIY
v_gene: TRBV6-1; CDR3aa: ASSEAGLAGGNEQY
v_gene: TRBV28; CDR3aa: ASSPAASGDRNTQY
v_gene: TRBV2; CDR3aa: ASSPPGRRETQY
v_gene: TRBV9; CDR3aa: ASSPHPGLAGGPDEQY
v_gene: TRBV7-6; CDR3aa: ASSLEHSYEQY
v_gene: TRBV5-4; CDR3aa: ASSLAGDTWDEQY
v_gene: TRBV5-4; CDR3aa: ASSPSPGGNQPQH
v_gene: TRBV7-2; CDR3aa: ASSYRTGENIQY
v_gene: TRBV21-1; CDR3aa: ASSKGDEGDQATYEQY
v_gene: TRBV13; CDR3aa: ASSNTGTAFEAF
v_gene: TRBV7-9; CDR3aa: SSSLLGSEAF
v_gene: TRBV5-8; CDR3aa: ASSSDRQGRLNTEAF
v_gene: TRBV20-1; CDR3aa: SATRADTQY
v_gene: TRBV4-1; CDR3aa: ASSPGLAGGSYNEQF
v_gene: TRBV4-3; CDR3aa: ASSQGTSGTLISYEQY
v_gene: TRBV4-3; CDR3aa: ASRGWTDGVRDEQY
v_gene: TRBV5-1; CDR3aa: ASRVTESSYNEQF
v_gene: TRBV9; CDR3aa: ASSGGQGNTIY
v_gene: TRBV9; CDR3aa: ASSEGAKPDTDTQY
v_gene: TRBV7-2; CDR3aa: ASRDRTSADTQY
v_gene: TRBV5-4; CDR3aa: ASSHGEVQETQY
v_gene: TRBV29-1; CDR3aa: SVGPSGDNEQF
v_gene: TRBV25-1; CDR3aa: ASRSDRDHQPQH
v_gene: TRBV6-5; CDR3aa: ASSGQGTDTQY
v_gene: TRBV30; CDR3aa: AWTTSQNTEAF